One T cell receptor beta chain is described in this entry. Its antigen is unidentified. Clones were read by immunoSEQ multiplex PCR, and TCRdb kept only the in-frame ones, dropping some. The profile covers nearly 90,000 clones, with 75% to 90% appearing a single time and approximately 18% taken by the ten largest. This entry comes from a study of graft-versus-host responses after intestinal transplantation. Specimen: unstimulated CD8+ T cells sorted from spleen or lymph node cells, collected before intestinal transplant. This receptor was identified in a human donor who received an intestinal transplant.

Here the CDR3 DNA reads TGTGCCAGCAGCTTGTGCAGGGAAGTAGAGGGCTACACCTTC. This translates into CASSLCREVEGYTF. The chain uses TRBV5-6 and TRBJ1-2; maybe TRBD1 (5 bases). Trimming removed 1 base from V and 8 bases from J, with 15 bases in between. The germline gives CDR1 SGHDT, CDR2 YYEEEE. The CDR3 extends over 14 amino acids.